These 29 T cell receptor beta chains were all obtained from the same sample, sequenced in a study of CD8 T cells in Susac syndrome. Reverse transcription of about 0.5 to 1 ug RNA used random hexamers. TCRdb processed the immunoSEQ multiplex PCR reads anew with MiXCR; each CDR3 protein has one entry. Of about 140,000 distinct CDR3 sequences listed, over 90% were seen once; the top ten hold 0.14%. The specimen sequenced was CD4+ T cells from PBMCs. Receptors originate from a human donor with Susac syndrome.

CDR3 DNA: TGCAGTGGTTTGGGGAACAATCAGCCCCAGCATTTT. This encodes CSGLGNNQPQHF. V and J are TRBV20-1 and TRBJ1-5, with D unclear. The CDR3 covers 12 residues. CDR1 is DFQATT, CDR2 SNEGSKA, per germline (reference sequence). V was pared by 7 bases and J by 3 bases, with 10 bases between.

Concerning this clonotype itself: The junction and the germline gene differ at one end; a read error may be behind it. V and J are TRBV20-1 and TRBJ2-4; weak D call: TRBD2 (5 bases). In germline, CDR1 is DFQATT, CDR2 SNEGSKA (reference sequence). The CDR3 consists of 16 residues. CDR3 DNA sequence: TGCAGTGCCATGGGTGTAGGGAGTCCAGCCGAAAACATTCAGTACTTC. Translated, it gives CSAMGVGSPAENIQYF.

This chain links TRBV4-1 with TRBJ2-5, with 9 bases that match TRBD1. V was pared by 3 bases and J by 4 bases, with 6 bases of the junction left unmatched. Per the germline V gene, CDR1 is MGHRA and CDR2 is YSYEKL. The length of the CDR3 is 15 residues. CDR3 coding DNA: TGCGCCAGCAGCCATTACGACAGGGGGGGAGAGACCCAGTACTTC. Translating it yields CASSHYDRGGETQYF.

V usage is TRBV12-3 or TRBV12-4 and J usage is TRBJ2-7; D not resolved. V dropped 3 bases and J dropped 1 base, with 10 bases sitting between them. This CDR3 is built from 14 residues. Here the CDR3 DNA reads TGTGCCAGCAGTTTTGGTCGCAGTTCCTACGAGCAGTACTTC. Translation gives CASSFGRSSYEQYF.

The DNA for the CDR3 is TGTGCCAGCAGCGTAGACGGGGGCTTAGCCAAAAACATTCAGTACTTC. Encoded protein: CASSVDGGLAKNIQYF. The chain joins TRBV9 to TRBJ2-4; D is possibly TRBD1 or TRBD2 (6 bases each). The CDR3 is made up of 16 amino acids. Trimming left V 0 bases short and J 0 bases short, with 10 bases between. The germline V gene encodes CDR1 SGDLS and CDR2 YYNGEE. The whole variable domain, filled in from reference TRBV9 and TRBJ2-4, reads DSGVTQTPKHLITATGQRVTLRCSPRSGDLSVYWYQQSLDQGLQFLIQYYNGEERAKGNILERFSAQQFPDLHSELNLSSLELGDSALYFCASSVDGGLAKNIQYFGAGTRLSVL.

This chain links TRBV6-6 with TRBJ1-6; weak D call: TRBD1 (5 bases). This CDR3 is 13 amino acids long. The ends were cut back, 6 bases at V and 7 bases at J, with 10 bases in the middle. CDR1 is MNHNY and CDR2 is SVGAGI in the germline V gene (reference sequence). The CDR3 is CASSAGSNSPLHF. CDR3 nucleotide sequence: TGTGCCAGCAGCGCAGGGTCGAATTCACCCCTCCACTTT.

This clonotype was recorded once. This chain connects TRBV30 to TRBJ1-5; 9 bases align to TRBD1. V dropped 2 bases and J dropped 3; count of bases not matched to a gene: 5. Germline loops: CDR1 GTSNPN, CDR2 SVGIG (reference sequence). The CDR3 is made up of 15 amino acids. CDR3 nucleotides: TGTGCCTGGAGTCCTGGGACAGGGAACAATCAGCCCCAGCATTTT. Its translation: CAWSPGTGNNQPQHF.

Here the CDR3 reads CASSRRGTDKETQYF. Written as DNA, the CDR3 is TGTGCCAGCAGCCGGAGGGGGACGGATAAAGAGACCCAGTACTTC. The chain uses TRBV12-3 or TRBV12-4 and TRBJ2-5; D assignment may be TRBD1 or TRBD2 (6 bases each). Trimming removed 6 bases at V and 3 bases at J, with 17 bases between. This CDR3 is built from 15 residues.

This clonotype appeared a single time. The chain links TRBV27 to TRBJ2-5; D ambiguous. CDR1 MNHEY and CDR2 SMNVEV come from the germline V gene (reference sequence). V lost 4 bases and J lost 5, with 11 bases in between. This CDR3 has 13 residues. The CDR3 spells CASSSKRRETQYF. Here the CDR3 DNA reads TGTGCCAGCAGTTCAAAACGAAGGGAGACCCAGTACTTC.

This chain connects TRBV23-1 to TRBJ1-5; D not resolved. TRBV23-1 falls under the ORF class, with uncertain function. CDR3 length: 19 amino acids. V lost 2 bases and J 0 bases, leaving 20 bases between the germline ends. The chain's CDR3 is CASSQPTGGLGYSNQPQHF. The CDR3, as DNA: TGCGCCAGCAGTCAACCGACGGGAGGGCTTGGATATAGCAATCAGCCCCAGCATTTT.

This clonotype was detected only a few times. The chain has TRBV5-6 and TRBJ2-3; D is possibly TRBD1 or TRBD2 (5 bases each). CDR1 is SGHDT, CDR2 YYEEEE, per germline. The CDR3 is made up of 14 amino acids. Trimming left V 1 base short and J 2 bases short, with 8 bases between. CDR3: CASSLRGVTDTQYF. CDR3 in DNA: TGTGCCAGCAGCTTGCGAGGGGTCACAGATACGCAGTATTTT.

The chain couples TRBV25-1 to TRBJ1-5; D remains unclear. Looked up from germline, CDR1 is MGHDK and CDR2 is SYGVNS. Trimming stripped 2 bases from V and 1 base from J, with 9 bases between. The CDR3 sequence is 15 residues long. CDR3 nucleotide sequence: TGTGCCAGCAGTGAAGGGAGGGCGAGCAATCAGCCCCAGCATTTT. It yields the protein CASSEGRASNQPQHF. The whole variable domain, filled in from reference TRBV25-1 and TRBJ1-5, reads EADIYQTPRYLVIGTGKKITLECSQTMGHDKMYWYQQDPGMELHLIHYSYGVNSTEKGDLSSESTVSRIRTEHFPLTLESARPSHTSQYLCASSEGRASNQPQHFGDGTRLSIL.

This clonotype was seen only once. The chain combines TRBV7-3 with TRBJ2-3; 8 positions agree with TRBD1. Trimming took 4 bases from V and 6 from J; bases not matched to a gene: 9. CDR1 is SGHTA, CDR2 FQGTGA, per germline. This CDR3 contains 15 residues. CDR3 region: CASSSRTGNGDTQYF. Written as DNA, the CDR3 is TGTGCCAGCAGCTCCAGGACAGGGAATGGCGATACGCAGTATTTT. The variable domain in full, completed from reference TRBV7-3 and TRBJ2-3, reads GAGVSQTPSNKVTEKGKYVELRCDPISGHTALYWYRQSLGQGPEFLIYFQGTGAADDSGLPNDRFFAVRPEGSVSTLKIQRTERGDSAVYLCASSSRTGNGDTQYFGPGTRLTVL.

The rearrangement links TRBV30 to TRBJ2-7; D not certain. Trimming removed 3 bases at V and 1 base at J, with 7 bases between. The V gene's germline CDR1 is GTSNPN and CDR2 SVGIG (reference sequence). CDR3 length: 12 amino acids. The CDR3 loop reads CAWSMGSYEQYF. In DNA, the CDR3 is TGTGCCTGGAGCATGGGGTCCTACGAGCAGTACTTC.

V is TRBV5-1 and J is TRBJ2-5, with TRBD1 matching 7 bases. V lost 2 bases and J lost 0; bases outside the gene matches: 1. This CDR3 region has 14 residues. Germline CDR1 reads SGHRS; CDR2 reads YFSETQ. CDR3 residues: CASSLGTDQETQYF. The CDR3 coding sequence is TGCGCCAGCAGCTTAGGGACAGACCAAGAGACCCAGTACTTC.

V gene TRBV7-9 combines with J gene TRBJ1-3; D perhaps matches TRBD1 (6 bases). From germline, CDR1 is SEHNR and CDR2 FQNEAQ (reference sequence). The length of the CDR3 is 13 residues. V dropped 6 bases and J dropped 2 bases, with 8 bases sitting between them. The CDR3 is CASRTGTGNTIYF. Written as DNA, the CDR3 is TGTGCCAGCAGAACAGGGACTGGAAACACCATATATTTT.

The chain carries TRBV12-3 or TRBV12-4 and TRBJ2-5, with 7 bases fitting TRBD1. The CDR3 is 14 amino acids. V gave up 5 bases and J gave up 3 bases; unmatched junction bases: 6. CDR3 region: CASSPRDRKETQYF. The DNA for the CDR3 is TGTGCCAGCAGTCCCCGGGACAGAAAAGAGACCCAGTACTTC.

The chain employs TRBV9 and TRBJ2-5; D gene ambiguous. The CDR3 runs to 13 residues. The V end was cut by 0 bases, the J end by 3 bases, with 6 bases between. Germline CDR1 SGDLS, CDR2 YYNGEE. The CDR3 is CASSVDIKETQYF. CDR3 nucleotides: TGTGCCAGCAGCGTAGACATAAAAGAGACCCAGTACTTC.

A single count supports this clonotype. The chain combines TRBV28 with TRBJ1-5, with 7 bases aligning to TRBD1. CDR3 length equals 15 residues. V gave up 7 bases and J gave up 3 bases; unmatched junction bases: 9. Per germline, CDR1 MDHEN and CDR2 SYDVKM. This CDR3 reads CASISRDSVNQPQHF. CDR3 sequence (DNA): TGTGCCAGCATATCACGGGACAGCGTCAATCAGCCCCAGCATTTT.

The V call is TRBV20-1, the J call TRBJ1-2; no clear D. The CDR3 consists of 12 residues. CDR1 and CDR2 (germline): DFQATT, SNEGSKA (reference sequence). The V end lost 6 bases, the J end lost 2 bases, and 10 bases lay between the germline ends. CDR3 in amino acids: CSAVDPNYGYTF. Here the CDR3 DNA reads TGCAGTGCCGTAGACCCGAACTATGGCTACACCTTC.

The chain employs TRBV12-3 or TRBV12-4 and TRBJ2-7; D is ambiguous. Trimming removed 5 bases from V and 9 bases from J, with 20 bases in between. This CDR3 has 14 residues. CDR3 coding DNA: TGTGCCAGCAGTCCCGATTATACATCAGAAGCGCAGTACTTC. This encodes CASSPDYTSEAQYF.

Written as DNA, the CDR3 is TGTGCCAGCAGCCAGTCGGTGTCGGGTACGCAGTATTTT. Protein product: CASSQSVSGTQYF. The V and J genes are TRBV27 and TRBJ2-3; no clear D gene. Trimming left V 6 bases short and J 8 bases short, with 15 bases between. The CDR3 has 13 residues. Germline assignment: CDR1 MNHEY and CDR2 SMNVEV (reference sequence).

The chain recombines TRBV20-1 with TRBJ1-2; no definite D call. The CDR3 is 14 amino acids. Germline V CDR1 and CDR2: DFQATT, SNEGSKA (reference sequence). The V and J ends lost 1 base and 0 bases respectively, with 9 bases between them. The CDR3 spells CSARARGTNYGYTF. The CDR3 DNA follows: TGCAGTGCTAGAGCCCGCGGTACTAACTATGGCTACACCTTC.

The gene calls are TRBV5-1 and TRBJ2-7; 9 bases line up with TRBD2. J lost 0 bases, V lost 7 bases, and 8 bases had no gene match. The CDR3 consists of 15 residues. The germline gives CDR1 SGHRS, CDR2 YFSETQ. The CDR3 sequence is CASRKLAGDSYEQYF. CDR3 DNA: TGCGCCAGCCGTAAGTTAGCGGGAGACTCCTACGAGCAGTACTTC.

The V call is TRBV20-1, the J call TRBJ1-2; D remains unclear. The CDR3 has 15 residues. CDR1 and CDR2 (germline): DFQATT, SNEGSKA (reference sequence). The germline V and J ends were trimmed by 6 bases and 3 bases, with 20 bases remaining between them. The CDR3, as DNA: TGCAGTGCCTTGACCGCACCGAAGGGATACTATGGCTACACCTTC. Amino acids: CSALTAPKGYYGYTF.

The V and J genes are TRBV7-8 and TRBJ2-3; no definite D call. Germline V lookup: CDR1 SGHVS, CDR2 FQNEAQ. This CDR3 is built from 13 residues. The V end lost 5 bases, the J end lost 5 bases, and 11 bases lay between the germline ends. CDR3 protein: CASSPRLGDTQYF. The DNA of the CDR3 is TGTGCCAGCAGCCCGCGCCTAGGAGATACGCAGTATTTT. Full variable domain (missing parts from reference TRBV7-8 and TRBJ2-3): GAGVSQSPRYKVAKRGQDVALRCDPISGHVSLFWYQQALGQGPEFLTYFQNEAQLDKSGLPSDRFFAERPEGSVSTLKIQRTQQEDSAVYLCASSPRLGDTQYFGPGTRLTVL.

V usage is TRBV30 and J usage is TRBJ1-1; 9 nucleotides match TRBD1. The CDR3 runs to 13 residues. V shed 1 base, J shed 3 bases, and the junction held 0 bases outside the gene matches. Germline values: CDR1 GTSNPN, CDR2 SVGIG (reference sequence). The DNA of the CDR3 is TGTGCCTGGAGTGGGACAGGGGACACTGAAGCTTTCTTT. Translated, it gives CAWSGTGDTEAFF.

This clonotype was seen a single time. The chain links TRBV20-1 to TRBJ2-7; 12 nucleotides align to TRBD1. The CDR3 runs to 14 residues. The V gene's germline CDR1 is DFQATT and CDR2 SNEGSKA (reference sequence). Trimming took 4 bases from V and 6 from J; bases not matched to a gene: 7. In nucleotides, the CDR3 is TGCAGTGCTAACCCCGGGACAGGGGGCTCCGAGCAGTACTTC. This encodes CSANPGTGGSEQYF.

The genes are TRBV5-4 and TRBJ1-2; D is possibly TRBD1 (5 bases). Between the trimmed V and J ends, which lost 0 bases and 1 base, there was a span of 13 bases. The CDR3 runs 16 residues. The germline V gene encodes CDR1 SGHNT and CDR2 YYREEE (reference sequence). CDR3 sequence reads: CASSLAMDNFNYGYTF. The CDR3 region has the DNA TGTGCCAGCAGCTTGGCCATGGACAACTTTAACTATGGCTACACCTTC.